This passage covers 15 T cell receptor beta chains from one sample sequenced in a study of cytomegalovirus exposure and HLA in healthy donors. The PCR ran on 60 Vbeta and 13 Jbeta primers. Sequencing used immunoSEQ multiplex PCR; TCRdb keeps in-frame clones, though not all of them. The repertoire consists of around 90,000 clones, with roughly 85% occurring once and the leading ten covering less than 8%. The sequenced sample consisted of PBMCs. These TCRs come from a man aged 35-49 years in good health and CMV-seropositive.

This clone was detected only a few times. The rearrangement uses TRBV5-4 and TRBJ1-2; 7 positions match TRBD1. J was trimmed by 7 bases and V by 2 bases; bases with no gene match: 5. CDR3 length equals 13 residues. The germline V gene has CDR1 SGHNT and CDR2 YYREEE (reference sequence). CDR3 bases: TGTGCCAGCAGCTTAGACAGGGAGGCTGGCTACACCTTC. Its protein is CASSLDREAGYTF.

The rearrangement uses TRBV2 and TRBJ1-2; D is ambiguous. The CDR3 runs to 12 residues. The V and J ends lost 5 bases and 8 bases respectively, with 12 bases between them. Germline assignment: CDR1 SNHLY and CDR2 FYNNEI. DNA of the CDR3: TGTGCCAGCAGTATCCACACGGAGGGCTACACCTTC. Translated, it gives CASSIHTEGYTF.

J is TRBJ2-1 and V is TRBV15, with 8 bases aligning to TRBD2. The CDR3 extends over 16 amino acids. CDR1 LNHNV and CDR2 YYDKDF come from the germline V gene (reference sequence). V lost 3 bases and J lost 2; bases outside the gene matches: 6. The CDR3 bases are TGTGCCACCAGCAGGGACAGCGGGGGAGCCTACAATGAGCAGTTCTTC. Its protein is CATSRDSGGAYNEQFF.

The chain combines TRBV6-5 with TRBJ1-2; 8 positions match TRBD1. V dropped 5 bases and J dropped 0; count of bases not matched to a gene: 5. Germline V CDR1 and CDR2: MNHEY, SVGAGI. The CDR3 loop spans 15 amino acids. The CDR3 sequence is CASSRDRGANYGYTF. As DNA, the CDR3 is TGTGCCAGCAGTCGTGACAGGGGAGCTAACTATGGCTACACCTTC.

Written as DNA, the CDR3 is TGTGCCAGCAGCCCTCGGGGTAGCGGGAGCCACAATGAGCAGTTCTTC. Amino acid sequence: CASSPRGSGSHNEQFF. The genes are TRBV7-6 and TRBJ2-1; TRBD2 agrees at 9 bases. The CDR3 contains 16 residues. J was trimmed by 5 bases and V by 5 bases; bases with no gene match: 10. In germline, CDR1 is SGHVS, CDR2 FNYEAQ.

The gene calls are TRBV5-5 and TRBJ2-2, with a weak D call TRBD2 (7 bases). There are 16 residues in the CDR3. The V end was cut by 2 bases, the J end by 4 bases, with 15 bases between. Per the germline V gene, CDR1 is SGHKS and CDR2 is YYEKEE (reference sequence). DNA of the CDR3: TGTGCCAGCAGCTTCTTGGGGGGGCAAGGCACCGGGGAGCTGTTTTTT. This sequence encodes CASSFLGGQGTGELFF.

The chain has TRBV5-5 and TRBJ1-6, with unresolved D. The ends were cut back, 2 bases at V and 7 bases at J, with 10 bases in the middle. Germline loops: CDR1 SGHKS, CDR2 YYEKEE (reference sequence). The CDR3 length is 14 residues. CDR3 nucleotides: TGTGCCAGCAGCTTCTACGGCGGAAATTCACCCCTCCACTTT. It specifies CASSFYGGNSPLHF.

The CDR3 DNA reads as TGTGCCAGCAGCTTAGTCCGCTATGGCTACACCTTC. Encoded protein: CASSLVRYGYTF. The rearrangement links TRBV7-9 to TRBJ1-2; no reliable D call. CDR1 SEHNR and CDR2 FQNEAQ come from the germline V gene (reference sequence). With 1 base removed from V and 4 bases from J, the gap between germline ends came to 4 bases. The CDR3 contains 12 residues.

J is TRBJ2-7 and V is TRBV10-3, with 9 bases lining up with TRBD1. The germline V gene encodes CDR1 ENHRY and CDR2 SYGVKD. V lost 10 bases and J lost 3; bases outside the gene matches: 10. The CDR3 spans 14 residues. CDR3 sequence: CASGRQGVSYEQYF. The CDR3 DNA sequence: TGTGCCAGTGGCCGACAGGGGGTCAGCTACGAGCAGTACTTC.

The chain has TRBV2 and TRBJ1-5; TRBD1 matches 7 bases. The CDR3 extends over 15 amino acids. With V trimmed by 0 bases and J by 4 bases, 3 bases remained unmatched. Germline V gene lookup returns CDR1 SNHLY and CDR2 FYNNEI. The DNA of the CDR3 is TGTGCCAGCAGTGAAGCGCTCAGGGGGAATCAGCCCCAGCATTTT. Translated: CASSEALRGNQPQHF.

The rearrangement joins TRBV7-2 to TRBJ2-5, with TRBD2 matching over 7 bases. Judging by the DNA end, TRBJ2-7 fits better; the J call may be wrong. This CDR3 spans 15 amino acids. Looked up from germline, CDR1 is SGHTA and CDR2 is FQGNSA. The CDR3 region is CASSLDASGNYEQYF. CDR3 nucleotides: TGTGCCAGCAGCTTAGACGCTAGCGGCAACTACGAGCAGTACTTC.

This clone was counted once. The CDR3 sequence: CASSFAQSGGKSTDTQYF. The CDR3, as DNA: TGTGCCAGCAGCTTTGCACAAAGTGGGGGGAAGAGTACAGATACGCAGTATTTT. V usage is TRBV12-1 and J usage is TRBJ2-3; TRBD2 reflects the table's D call only, with no check against the DNA. TRBV12-1 is a known pseudogene. The CDR3 loop spans 18 amino acids.

Turning to this clone: Compared with germline, one end of the junction differs, possibly owing to a read error. V and J are TRBV7-7 and TRBJ2-2, with TRBD2 identical over 7 bases. Germline V gene lookup returns CDR1 SSHAT and CDR2 FNYEAQ (reference sequence). There are 15 residues in the CDR3. CDR3 residues: CASSLDPAGTGELFF. CDR3 DNA sequence: TGTGCTAGCAGCTTAGATCCAGCGGGGACCGGGGAGCTGTTTTTT.

This chain connects TRBV6-6 to TRBJ2-7; weak D call: TRBD2 (6 bases). The CDR3 is 14 residues long. V was pared by 5 bases and J by 0 bases, with 11 bases between. The germline CDR1 and CDR2 sequences are MNHNY and SVGAGI (reference sequence). CDR3 nucleotides: TGTGCCAGCAGTGACGGACTATCCTCCTACGAGCAGTACTTC. Translation gives CASSDGLSSYEQYF.

J is TRBJ2-2 and V is TRBV10-2, with TRBD2 matching 10 bases. The length of the CDR3 is 16 residues. In germline, CDR1 is WSHSY, CDR2 SAAADI. After removal of 7 bases from V and 5 bases from J, the junction contained 10 bases not matched to a gene. The CDR3 coding sequence is TGCGCCAGCATCGGAGCGGGGGGGCTCGGGACCGGGGAGCTGTTTTTT. Protein: CASIGAGGLGTGELFF.